These 18 T cell receptor beta chains originate from one sample sequenced in a study of T cell repertoires in cytomegalovirus infection. TCRdb reanalysed the reads using MiXCR and keeps one entry per CDR3 protein. The sample lists 200,000 to 300,000 distinct CDR3 sequences; about 12% were seen once. Sequenced sample: PBMCs. These receptors came from a human donor in good health (CMV status not recorded). Some clones in this sample may be carry-over from other donors' samples.

This clonotype was seen ten or more times. The chain couples TRBV6-5 to TRBJ1-2, with D tentatively TRBD1 (5 bases). The CDR3 covers 14 residues. The germline V gene encodes CDR1 MNHEY and CDR2 SVGAGI. Trimming stripped 0 bases from V and 4 bases from J, with 9 bases between. CDR3 loop: CASSYSRVGYGYTF. For the CDR3, the DNA is TGTGCCAGCAGTTACTCCAGGGTCGGCTATGGCTACACCTTC.

Ten or more counts support this clonotype. The V call is TRBV7-9, the J call TRBJ2-5, with no clear D. CDR1 is SEHNR, CDR2 FQNEAQ, per germline (reference sequence). The CDR3 has 16 amino acids. The germline V and J ends were trimmed by 5 bases and 3 bases, with 19 bases remaining between them. In DNA, the CDR3 is TGTGCCAGCAGCGATACGACCCATTTCAGTGAAGAGACCCAGTACTTC. It encodes CASSDTTHFSEETQYF.

The gene calls are TRBV20-1 and TRBJ2-5, with D perhaps being TRBD1 or TRBD2 (5 bases each). Per the germline V gene, CDR1 is DFQATT and CDR2 is SNEGSKA (reference sequence). CDR3 size: 15 residues. V was clipped by 3 bases and J by 5 bases, with 19 bases between them. In nucleotides, the CDR3 is TGCAGTGCTAGTCCCCCCGGGGTGGGGCGGGAGACCCAGTACTTC. This translates into CSASPPGVGRETQYF.

The chain recombines TRBV5-1 with TRBJ1-1; D may be TRBD1 (5 bases). V was clipped by 1 base and J by 3 bases, with 13 bases between them. CDR1 is SGHRS, CDR2 YFSETQ, per germline. The CDR3 loop spans 15 amino acids. The CDR3 is CASSLLGQGDTEAFF. The CDR3 nucleotides are TGCGCCAGCAGCTTGCTGGGGCAGGGAGACACTGAAGCTTTCTTT.

This chain links TRBV29-1 with TRBJ1-2; perhaps TRBD1 as D (5 bases). The V gene lost 2 bases and the J gene lost 0 bases, with 10 bases spanning the gap. The germline V gene has CDR1 SQVTM and CDR2 ANQGSEA. The CDR3 is 14 residues long. CDR3 sequence reads: CSVEKGNSNYGYTF. The CDR3 coding sequence is TGCAGCGTTGAAAAGGGGAATTCTAACTATGGCTACACCTTC.

This clonotype was seen many times. The rearrangement links TRBV14 to TRBJ1-2, with a possible D match to TRBD1 (6 bases). The V gene lost 4 bases and the J gene lost 2 bases, with 8 bases spanning the gap. The CDR3 consists of 13 residues. Germline CDR1 is SGHDN and CDR2 is FVKESK. The CDR3, as DNA: TGTGCCAGCAGCCGTGGACAGAACTATGGCTACACCTTC. Encoded protein: CASSRGQNYGYTF.

This clonotype was seen more than once but under ten times. The V call is TRBV20-1, the J call TRBJ2-5; 8 positions agree with TRBD2. The V and J ends lost 5 bases and 0 bases, in that order; junction bases with no gene match: 8. The CDR3 covers 15 residues. In germline, CDR1 is DFQATT, CDR2 SNEGSKA (reference sequence). The CDR3 DNA follows: TGCAGTGCTCGGGCTAGCGGGCCGAACCAAGAGACCCAGTACTTC. Protein product: CSARASGPNQETQYF.

J is TRBJ1-1 and V is TRBV29-1; D unclear. Trimming removed 7 bases from V and 1 base from J, with 7 bases in between. Germline values: CDR1 SQVTM, CDR2 ANQGSEA. The CDR3 runs to 11 residues. CDR3 DNA: TGCAGCGGGAGGGAGAACACTGAAGCTTTCTTT. Residues: CSGRENTEAFF.

This clonotype was observed a handful of times. The rearrangement joins TRBV6-5 to TRBJ1-1; D gene unclear. Germline V gene lookup returns CDR1 MNHEY and CDR2 SVGAGI. CDR3 length equals 14 residues. The V end was cut by 0 bases, the J end by 4 bases, with 9 bases between. CDR3 nucleotide sequence: TGTGCCAGCAGTTACTCTTTGACCGCCACTGAAGCTTTCTTT. It codes for CASSYSLTATEAFF.

By sample fraction, this clonotype is large. V usage is TRBV7-9 and J usage is TRBJ2-1; TRBD1 matches 8 bases. V was clipped by 1 base and J by 4 bases; unmatched bases: 3. The germline gives CDR1 SEHNR, CDR2 FQNEAQ (reference sequence). The CDR3 spans 15 residues. As DNA, the CDR3 is TGTGCCAGCAGCTTAGACACAGGGGGATACAATGAGCAGTTCTTC. Residues: CASSLDTGGYNEQFF.

At least ten counts were recorded for this clonotype. The chain couples TRBV6-2 or TRBV6-3 to TRBJ2-1, with a weak D call TRBD2 (7 bases). Trimming pared 6 bases from V and 5 bases from J, leaving 17 bases between. Looked up from germline, CDR1 is MNHEY and CDR2 is SVGEGT. The CDR3 loop spans 15 amino acids. The CDR3 spells CASRGATGGNNEQFF. The CDR3 bases are TGTGCCAGCAGGGGAGCGACGGGGGGCAACAATGAGCAGTTCTTC.

This clonotype was detected a few times. This chain uses TRBV28 with TRBJ2-3; D is tentatively TRBD1 or TRBD2 (6 bases each). Germline V CDR1 and CDR2: MDHEN, SYDVKM. With 7 bases removed from V and 3 bases from J, the gap between germline ends came to 20 bases. The CDR3 has 16 residues. CDR3 protein: CASILGGPGATDTQYF. The CDR3 DNA is TGTGCCAGCATCCTCGGGGGCCCCGGAGCAACAGATACGCAGTATTTT.

V usage is TRBV14 and J usage is TRBJ2-1; D call uncertain. Trimming pared 0 bases from V and 7 bases from J, leaving 16 bases between. Germline V CDR1 and CDR2: SGHDN, FVKESK. The CDR3 spans 16 residues. The CDR3 here is CASSQEAFGVLNEQFF. The CDR3 DNA follows: TGTGCCAGCAGCCAAGAGGCCTTTGGAGTATTGAATGAGCAGTTCTTC.

The sample holds a few counts of this clonotype. The J gene is TRBJ2-7, the V gene TRBV6-2 or TRBV6-3; TRBD1 matches 7 bases. Germline CDR1 and CDR2: MNHEY and SVGEGT. This CDR3 has 12 amino acids. J lost 1 base, V lost 9 bases, and 3 bases had no gene match. The CDR3 DNA sequence: TGTGCCAGTGGGGACAGATCCTACGAGCAGTACTTC. Translation gives CASGDRSYEQYF.

There are many counts of this clonotype. This rearrangement joins TRBV28 to TRBJ1-1; 9 bases align to TRBD1. In germline, CDR1 is MDHEN, CDR2 SYDVKM. The CDR3 runs to 18 residues. V shed 5 bases, J shed 3 bases, and the junction held 16 bases outside the gene matches. CDR3 region: CASSLSTGGSTYDTEAFF. As DNA, the CDR3 is TGTGCCAGCAGTCTCTCCACAGGGGGCTCGACCTACGACACTGAAGCTTTCTTT. Combining the CDR3 with reference TRBV28 and TRBJ1-1 gives the whole variable domain DVKVTQSSRYLVKRTGEKVFLECVQDMDHENMFWYRQDPGLGLRLIYFSYDVKMKEKGDIPEGYSVSREKKERFSLILESASTNQTSMYLCASSLSTGGSTYDTEAFFGQGTRLTVV.

This clonotype appeared many times. The rearrangement joins TRBV5-1 to TRBJ1-4; TRBD1 matches at 8 bases. The ends lost 4 bases at V and 8 bases at J; junction bases unmatched: 10. Germline V CDR1 and CDR2: SGHRS, YFSETQ. The CDR3 contains 15 residues. CDR3 sequence reads: CASSGGQGSGEKLFF. CDR3 DNA: TGCGCCAGCAGCGGTGGACAGGGAAGTGGGGAAAAACTGTTTTTT.

This clonotype was observed at least ten times. The rearrangement links TRBV6-5 to TRBJ1-4, with 8 bases fitting TRBD1. The J segment lost 3 bases and the V segment lost 6 bases, leaving 6 bases of the junction unmatched. Germline V gene sequence: CDR1 MNHEY, CDR2 SVGAGI. The CDR3 sequence is 15 residues long. The CDR3 DNA reads as TGTGCCAGCAGATCCGACAGGGGTCCTAATGAAAAACTGTTTTTT. Translating it yields CASRSDRGPNEKLFF.

The rearrangement joins TRBV20-1 to TRBJ2-1; D is perhaps TRBD1 (5 bases). V was clipped by 6 bases and J by 4 bases, with 19 bases between them. The CDR3 consists of 15 residues. Germline V gene lookup returns CDR1 DFQATT and CDR2 SNEGSKA (reference sequence). This CDR3 reads CSALRAGNLYNEQFF. The CDR3 DNA reads as TGCAGTGCCCTAAGGGCAGGGAACCTTTACAATGAGCAGTTCTTC.